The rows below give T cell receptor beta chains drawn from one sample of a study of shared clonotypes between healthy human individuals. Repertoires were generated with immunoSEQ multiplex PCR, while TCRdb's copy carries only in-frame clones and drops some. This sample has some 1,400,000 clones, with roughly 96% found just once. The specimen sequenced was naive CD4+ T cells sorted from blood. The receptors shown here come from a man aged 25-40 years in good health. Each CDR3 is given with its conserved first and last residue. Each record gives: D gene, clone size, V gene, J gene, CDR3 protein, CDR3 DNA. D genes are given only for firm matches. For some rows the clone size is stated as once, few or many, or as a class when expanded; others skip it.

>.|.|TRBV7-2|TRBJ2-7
CASSLAAELPYEQYF
TGTGCCAGCAGCTTAGCGGCAGAATTGCCCTACGAGCAGTACTTC
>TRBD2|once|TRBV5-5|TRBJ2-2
CASSPVAGGTGELFF
TGTGCCAGCAGCCCAGTAGCGGGAGGCACCGGGGAGCTGTTTTTT
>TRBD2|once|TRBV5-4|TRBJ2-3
CASSERLAGSTDTQYF
TGTGCCAGCAGCGAAAGACTAGCGGGAAGCACAGATACGCAGTATTTT
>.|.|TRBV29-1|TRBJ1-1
CSAGNTEAFF
TGCAGCGCAGGAAACACTGAAGCTTTCTTT
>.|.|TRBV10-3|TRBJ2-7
CAISESRVASYEQYF
TGTGCCATCAGTGAGTCTAGAGTAGCTTCCTACGAGCAGTACTTC
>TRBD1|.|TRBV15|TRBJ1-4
CATSRDLRGQGGGKLFF
TGTGCCACCAGCAGAGATCTCCGCGGACAGGGTGGTGGAAAACTGTTTTTT
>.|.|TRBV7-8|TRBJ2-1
CASSSGTRDYNEQFF
TGTGCCAGCAGCTCAGGGACGAGAGACTACAATGAGCAGTTCTTC
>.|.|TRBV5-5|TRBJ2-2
CASSPTGNTGELFF
TGTGCCAGCAGCCCGACTGGGAACACCGGGGAGCTGTTTTTT
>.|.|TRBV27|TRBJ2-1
CASRQQSHLNDNEQFF
TGTGCCAGCAGACAACAGTCCCATCTGAATGACAATGAGCAGTTCTTC
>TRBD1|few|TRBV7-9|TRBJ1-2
CASSKQGANYGYTF
TGTGCCAGCAGCAAACAGGGGGCTAACTATGGCTACACCTTC
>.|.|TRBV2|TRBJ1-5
CASSGGEYQPQHF
TGTGCCAGCAGTGGAGGGGAATATCAGCCCCAGCATTTT
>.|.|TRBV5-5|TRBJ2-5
CASSRGPQETQYF
TGTGCCAGCAGCCGTGGACCCCAAGAGACCCAGTACTTC